Sequencing of this T cell receptor beta chain was carried out in a study of CD8+ T cells in alopecia areata. RNA extraction was followed by reverse transcription into cDNA, which acted as the sequencing template. Repertoires were generated with immunoSEQ multiplex PCR, while TCRdb's copy carries only in-frame clones and drops some. This sample carries approximately 160,000 clones, less than 80% of them seen once, and the ten largest clones take 12% to 15%. Trimming took 4 bases from V and 1 from J, leaving 11 bases between them. The CDR3 runs 14 residues. Germline CDR1 is MGHRA and CDR2 is YSYEKL. Treatment reported: oral pan-JAK inhibitor, 5-10 mg twice daily.

Sequencing used CD4+ T cells sorted from blood, obtained at week 24, from a patient treated with tofacitinib. This TCR was sampled from a human donor with alopecia areata. V and J are TRBV4-1 and TRBJ2-7, with unresolved D. The CDR3 DNA reads TGCGCCAGCAGCCCGGACGGACGGTCCTACGAGCAGTACTTC. Its translation: CASSPDGRSYEQYF.